The sequence of this T cell receptor beta chain was determined in a study of T cells in Graves' hyperthyroidism and ophthalmopathy. The TCR beta CDR3 regions underwent amplification using RNA transcripts as the source. Primed by the HTBI set, a first-round RT-PCR was run on the TCR CDR3. Each CDR3 protein is one row after TCRdb ran MiXCR on the multiplex PCR reads. The table includes fewer than 450,000 distinct CDR3 sequences, 13% to 15% detected once. Trimming left V 8 bases short and J 5 bases short, with 25 bases between. The CDR3 totals 16 residues. Per the germline V gene, CDR1 is SEHNR and CDR2 is FQNEAQ (reference sequence).

This sequence originates from a woman aged 55 to 70 with Graves' ophthalmopathy. The sequencing sample was made of blood. The chain has TRBV7-9 and TRBJ2-7, with D possibly being TRBD1 or TRBD2 (6 bases each). In DNA, the CDR3 is TGTGCCAGCGGAAAAGGGGGGTTCGGCCGGAACGACGAGCAGTACTTC. It is translated as CASGKGGFGRNDEQYF.